This TCR beta chain was sequenced in a study of OX40 agonist ivuxolimab in advanced cancers. Sequenced by immunoSEQ multiplex PCR; TCRdb stores in-frame clones only, minus some. The sample records 8,900 or so clones, roughly 74% being singletons. A remark on this clone: As yet, its antigen is unknown.

General study findings and limits: Some of the lowest clonal expansion was seen in partial responders at 0.1-3.0 mg/kg.

The TCR was taken from an adult with an advanced solid tumor such as melanoma, head and neck, liver or kidney cancer. The sequences come from CD4+ or CD8+ T cells sorted from blood, collected in a trial of the OX40 agonist ivuxolimab.

In DNA form, the CDR3 reads TGTGCCAGCAGTTTATCCTCCGGAACCGATGGCTACACCTTC. It translates to CASSLSSGTDGYTF. The chain recombines TRBV27 with TRBJ1-2; no firm D call. Germline CDR1 reads MNHEY; CDR2 reads SMNVEV (reference sequence). V was cut by 0 bases and J by 6 bases, with 11 bases left in between. The CDR3 has 14 amino acids.